Listed here are 3 T cell receptor beta chains from one sample, sequenced in a study of regulatory T cells in long-lasting Graves disease. With iRepertoire HTBI primers and Arm-PCR of CDR3 regions, TCR beta libraries were built. MiXCR was run by TCRdb on the multiplex PCR reads, yielding one entry per CDR3 protein. The table shows about 430,000 distinct CDR3 sequences, with approximately 22% occurring only once. Time point denoted: persistent/refractory GD, antithyroid drugs over 5 years with positive TRAb. Construction of the TCR library relied on RNA isolated from PBMCs. The specimen was peripheral blood mononuclear cells (PBMCs), collected when the disease was refractory, from a patient treated with antithyroid drugs. The receptors come from a female donor with Graves disease.

This clonotype has ten or more counts. The V and J genes are TRBV6-1 and TRBJ2-7; D is perhaps TRBD2 (6 bases). V was clipped by 8 bases and J by 0 bases, with 26 bases between them. The length of the CDR3 is 18 residues. Germline CDR1 reads MNHNS; CDR2 reads SASEGT. CDR3 DNA sequence: TGTGCCAGCTGCCCTCCGGTAGGGAGGAATCCCTTCTCCTACGAGCAGTACTTC. This translates into CASCPPVGRNPFSYEQYF.

At least ten counts were recorded for this clonotype. This chain uses TRBV2 with TRBJ1-2; 10 bases match TRBD1. V shed 10 bases and J 2 bases; nucleotides not matched to a gene: 10. CDR1 is SNHLY, CDR2 FYNNEI, per germline. The CDR3 extends over 15 amino acids. This CDR3 reads CATPLRDRGNYGYTF. CDR3 nucleotide sequence: TGTGCCACCCCGCTTCGGGACAGGGGAAACTATGGCTACACCTTC.

At least ten counts were recorded for this clonotype. The chain has TRBV4-1 and TRBJ2-5; a weak D match, TRBD1 (5 bases). Per germline, CDR1 MGHRA and CDR2 YSYEKL. This CDR3 has 16 residues. V dropped 4 bases and J dropped 4 bases, with 19 bases sitting between them. CDR3 nucleotide sequence: TGCGCCAGCAGCCTAAGAAGGGGTGAAGGTGGAGAGACCCAGTACTTC. It translates to CASSLRRGEGGETQYF.